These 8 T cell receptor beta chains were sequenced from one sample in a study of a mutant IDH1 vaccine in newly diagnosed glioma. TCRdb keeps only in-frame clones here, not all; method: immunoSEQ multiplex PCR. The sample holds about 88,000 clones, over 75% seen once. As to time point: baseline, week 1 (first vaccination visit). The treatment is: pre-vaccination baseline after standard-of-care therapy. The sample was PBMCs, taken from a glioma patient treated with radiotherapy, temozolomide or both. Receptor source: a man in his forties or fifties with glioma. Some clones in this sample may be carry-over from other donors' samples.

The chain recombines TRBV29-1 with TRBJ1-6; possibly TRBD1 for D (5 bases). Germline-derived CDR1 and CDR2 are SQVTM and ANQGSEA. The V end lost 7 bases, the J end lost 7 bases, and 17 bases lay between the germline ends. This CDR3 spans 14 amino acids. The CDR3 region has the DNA TGCAGCGCACGCTGGGGCACGGGGAATTCACCCCTCCACTTT. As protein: CSARWGTGNSPLHF.

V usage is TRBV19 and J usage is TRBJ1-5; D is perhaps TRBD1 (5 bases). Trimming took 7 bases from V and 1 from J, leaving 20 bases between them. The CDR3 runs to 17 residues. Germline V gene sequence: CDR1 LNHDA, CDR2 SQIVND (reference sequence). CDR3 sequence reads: CASTRKTAQRSNQPQHF. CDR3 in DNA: TGTGCCAGTACTAGAAAGACAGCTCAGAGAAGCAATCAGCCCCAGCATTTT.

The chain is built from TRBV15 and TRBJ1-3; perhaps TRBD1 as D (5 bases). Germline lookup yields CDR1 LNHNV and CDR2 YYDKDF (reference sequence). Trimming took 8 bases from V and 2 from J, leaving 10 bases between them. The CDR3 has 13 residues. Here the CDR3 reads CATSGVPGNTIYF. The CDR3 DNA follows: TGTGCCACCTCGGGGGTACCTGGAAACACCATATATTTT.

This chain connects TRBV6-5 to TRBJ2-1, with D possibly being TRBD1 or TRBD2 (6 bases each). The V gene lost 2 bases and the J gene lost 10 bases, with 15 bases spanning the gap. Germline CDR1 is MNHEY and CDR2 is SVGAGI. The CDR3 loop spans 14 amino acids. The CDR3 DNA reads TGTGCCAGCAGTTACGGGGGGCGCGCGGCCGAGCAGTTCTTC. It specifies CASSYGGRAAEQFF.

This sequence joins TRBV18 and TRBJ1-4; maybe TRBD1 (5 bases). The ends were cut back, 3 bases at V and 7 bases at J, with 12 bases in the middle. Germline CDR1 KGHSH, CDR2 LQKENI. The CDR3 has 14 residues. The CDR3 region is CASSPWAGFEKLFF. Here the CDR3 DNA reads TGTGCCAGCTCACCCTGGGCAGGGTTTGAAAAACTGTTTTTT.

The CDR3 nucleotides are TGTGCCAGCAGTTTACAGGGGTTCGGTGGCTACACCTTC. The encoded protein is CASSLQGFGGYTF. The chain links TRBV27 to TRBJ1-2, with D perhaps matching TRBD1 (6 bases). The CDR3 is 13 amino acids. Germline assignment: CDR1 MNHEY and CDR2 SMNVEV (reference sequence). With 2 bases removed from V and 7 bases from J, the gap between germline ends came to 11 bases.

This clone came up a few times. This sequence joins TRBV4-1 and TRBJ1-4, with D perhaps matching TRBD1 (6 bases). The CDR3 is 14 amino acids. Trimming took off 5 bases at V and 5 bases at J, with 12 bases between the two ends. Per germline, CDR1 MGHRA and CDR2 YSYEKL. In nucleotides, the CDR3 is TGCGCCAGCAGCTGGACAGCCTGGAATGAAAAACTGTTTTTT. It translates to CASSWTAWNEKLFF.

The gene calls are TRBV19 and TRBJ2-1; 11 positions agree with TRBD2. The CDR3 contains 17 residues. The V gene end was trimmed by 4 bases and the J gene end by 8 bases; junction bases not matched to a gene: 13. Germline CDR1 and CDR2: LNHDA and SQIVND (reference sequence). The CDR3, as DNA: TGTGCCAGTAGTACTCCGCCTAGTAGCGGGGGGGCTCATGAGCAGTTCTTC. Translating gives CASSTPPSSGGAHEQFF.